This TCR beta chain was found in a study of Graves' ophthalmopathy and Graves' hyperthyroidism (dated by TCRdb to the late 2010s). Looking at the study overall: Peripheral blood was collected at initial diagnosis, before any treatment. In total, 120 to 150 blood samples were TCR-sequenced: some 43 ophthalmopathy, approximately 75 hyperthyroidism and roughly 17 hyperthyroidism-to-ophthalmopathy patients. After sampling, hyperthyroidism patients received methimazole starting at 30 mg daily, and ophthalmopathy patients received high-dose intravenous methylprednisolone. To explore V-J signatures that distinguish ophthalmopathy from hyperthyroidism, a discovery set of 100 patients was enrolled, made up of under 50 with ophthalmopathy and under 65 with stable hyperthyroidism. The study used signatures of the TCR beta repertoire to tell Graves' ophthalmopathy apart from Graves' hyperthyroidism and to predict which patients would progress to ophthalmopathy. In more than five hyperthyroidism patients, the T-cell repertoires found in thyroid tissue were compared with those found in blood. For independent validation, a separate cohort was made up of approximately 19 hyperthyroidism patients plus 17 patients who later progressed from hyperthyroidism to ophthalmopathy. The 95 to 100 discovery patients were randomly divided into training and test sets at a 7:3 ratio.

For repertoire sequencing, the TCR beta CDR3 regions were amplified from RNA transcripts. A first-round RT-PCR used HTBI primers with the Qiagen OneStep RT-PCR kit, followed by a second-round multiplex PCR, size selection and purification. The libraries underwent paired-end sequencing with 100 bp reads on an Illumina HiSeq2000. The source study handled its data this way. SOAPnuke was used for read processing, and reads with adapters, uncalled bases, a mean Phred below 15, or no exact constant-primer or identifier match were discarded. COPE v1.2.5 was used to merge the high-quality paired reads. Unique nucleotide sequences were defined as clonotypes and aligned to IMGT TRB V, D and J references using MiTCR v1.1. The analysis was limited to V-J combinations with a frequency above 0.0001, which together covered 99% to 99.2% of the repertoires. A TCR clonal expansion and chaos score per V-J combination was defined as the ratio of F50 clonal expansion to chaos observed in the TCRdist matrix. Features were reduced by Welch's t-statistics and random forest to around 14 V-J combinations, which fed a naive Bayes classifier. The Morisita-Horn index was used to measure how similar the thyroid and blood repertoires were. In-frame beta chains were kept once TCRdb had trimmed the public reads at Q25 with fastp and called clones with MiXCR. Entries that share a CDR3 protein sequence are merged under the most common genes and DNA. These V and J calls rely on TCRdb rather than the paper's analysis. Recorded for this sample are hundreds of thousands of distinct CDR3 sequences; approximately 21% of them occurred a single time. Jointly, the top ten make up roughly 6.9% of the sample.

The germline V gene sets CDR1 to MNHNS and CDR2 to SASEGT. Spanning cysteine to phenylalanine, the CDR3 consists of 14 amino acids. Only the CDR3 portion is preserved as DNA: 42 bases, with reading frame beginning at the first base. Trimming costs V 7 bases and J 1 base, and their ends lie 10 bases apart. What the authors observed across the whole study: No statistical method was used to set the sample size in advance, and the investigators knew which group each participant was assigned to. The 13-signature model separated ophthalmopathy from stable hyperthyroidism with approximately 90% sensitivity and less than 83% specificity in cross-validation, and 80%/75% in the test set. In validation, the model predicted ophthalmopathy progression with 70.59% sensitivity and roughly 72% specificity; eleven to twelve predicted patients were CT-confirmed with GO in a median of approximately 6.2 months. Most expanded thyroid clonotypes with a frequency above 0.001 also appeared in blood, which suggests that blood repertoires may reflect the immune response in the thyroid.

Hyperthyroidism was considered stable if no progression to ophthalmopathy occurred within 18 months of follow-up. Hyperthyroidism patients were newly diagnosed, were aged 18 to 65 years, and had a disease duration under 2 months. Patients with other autoimmune diseases, uncontrolled infections, pregnancy or lactation were excluded from the study. Clinical symptoms, serum thyroxine, TRAb, thyroid ultrasound and orbital computed tomography formed the basis of the diagnosis. PBMCs were isolated from 7.5 to 10 ml of fresh peripheral blood by Ficoll-Paque density gradient centrifugation. Total RNA was extracted using Trizol reagent, and RNA quality was checked on an Agilent 2100 Bioanalyzer. This clonotype occurred many times. It has no known antigen specificity. No base qualities exist here, and no much larger clone lies one base off it.

The receptor's source is a woman in her late teens or twenties with stable Graves' hyperthyroidism. Some clones in this sample may be carry-over from other donors' samples. Donor details come from another sample of the same person, matched by shared clones. The V gene is TRBV6-1 and the J gene is TRBJ2-2; the D gene cannot be resolved reliably. Sequenced sample: peripheral blood. CDR3 loop: CASKGLLNTGELFF. The DNA sequence is as follows: TGTGCCAGCAAGGGTCTCTTGAACACCGGGGAGCTGTTTTTT.